This TCR beta chain was sequenced for a study of early T cells in non-severe SARS-CoV-2 infection. Study overall: Chains stayed unpaired after sequencing of bulk RNA from unsorted whole blood. Broader study findings: A preference for anti-spike CD8 responses marked VDJdb matching, which missed private and CD4 specificities.

Germline-derived CDR1 and CDR2 are SGHVS and FQNEAQ. The CDR3 has 16 residues. Between the trimmed V and J ends, which lost 4 bases and 4 bases, there was a span of 19 bases. This clonotype has a count of ten or more. Its antigen is not known. Individual cDNA molecules received unique molecular identifiers. TCRdb ran MiXCR on the 5' RACE reads and lists one entry per CDR3 protein. The sample has tens of thousands of distinct CDR3 sequences; 4.5% to 7% are singletons. The sample consisted of whole blood. This receptor was identified in an adult who was a healthcare worker with PCR-confirmed SARS-CoV-2 infection or an uninfected control (not recorded which). The V and J genes are TRBV7-8 and TRBJ1-1, with TRBD1 as a possible D gene (5 bases). In DNA, the CDR3 is TGTGCCAGCAGCTCCGCTGGTCGGGGGAGTGGCACTGAAGCTTTCTTT. Translating it yields CASSSAGRGSGTEAFF. Together with reference TRBV7-8 and TRBJ1-1, the CDR3 gives the full variable domain: GAGVSQSPRYKVAKRGQDVALRCDPISGHVSLFWYQQALGQGPEFLTYFQNEAQLDKSGLPSDRFFAERPEGSVSTLKIQRTQQEDSAVYLCASSSAGRGSGTEAFFGQGTRLTVV.